This is a list of T cell receptor beta chains from one sample in a study of Graves' ophthalmopathy and Graves' hyperthyroidism. TCRdb analysed the multiplex PCR reads with MiXCR anew, one entry per CDR3 protein. Seen here are about 400,000 distinct CDR3 sequences, just over 15% observed once, and the top ten hold about 7%. Source material: peripheral blood. The receptors here all came from a woman under 30 with stable Graves' hyperthyroidism. Each CDR3 is given with its conserved first and last residue. Some rows have no size entry. The others give once, few or many, or a class for an expanded clone.

CDR3 protein	J gene	clone size	V gene
CSVTQGVDQPQHF	TRBJ1-5	many	TRBV29-1
CASSLTQDNSPLHF	TRBJ1-6	many	TRBV6-2/TRBV6-3
CASSTMRGIEEGTQYF	TRBJ2-3	many	TRBV6-4
CASSWERNTEAFF	TRBJ1-1	many	TRBV11-2
CASSLETRETQYF	TRBJ2-5	many	TRBV5-1
CASGTTYEQYF	TRBJ2-7	many	TRBV10-2
CSAPSDISYEQYF	TRBJ2-7	NA	TRBV20-1
CASSEQPNSPLHF	TRBJ1-6	many	TRBV2
CASARETEAFF	TRBJ1-1	NA	TRBV6-1
CASSVPDRGGMNGYTF	TRBJ1-2	NA	TRBV9
CASSLAGGLQETKYF	TRBJ2-5	NA	TRBV7-2
CSASGRGGRTETQYF	TRBJ2-5	NA	TRBV20-1
CATSDLGGARQYF	TRBJ2-7	many	TRBV24-1
CASSFRLAGAFTGELFF	TRBJ2-2	many	TRBV6-5
CASNMAGIDSPLHF	TRBJ1-6	many	TRBV12-3/TRBV12-4
CASPGDSNQPQHF	TRBJ1-5	NA	TRBV12-5
CASSFTQETQYF	TRBJ2-5	many	TRBV7-2
CASRNTGTGANTEAFF	TRBJ1-1	many	TRBV6-1
CASSFGANTEAFF	TRBJ1-1	many	TRBV12-3/TRBV12-4
CASSQVRTAGEQYF	TRBJ2-7	few	TRBV3-1
CATSQQPSKNIQYF	TRBJ2-4	many	TRBV15
CASSEGQGYNGYTF	TRBJ1-2	NA	TRBV12-3/TRBV12-4
CASSVQHSGYTF	TRBJ1-2	few	TRBV6-1
CASSPRRASYGYTF	TRBJ1-2	many	TRBV11-2
CASSSPVRGTEAFF	TRBJ1-1	many	TRBV11-3
CASSLNAGSHYGYTF	TRBJ1-2	many	TRBV7-3
CASRGLGTGGEDSPLHF	TRBJ1-6	many	TRBV27
CASSEETGNTGELFF	TRBJ2-2	many	TRBV6-1
CASSQTRGRDTEAFF	TRBJ1-1	many	TRBV4-1
CSAPRGRGNYGYTF	TRBJ1-2	few	TRBV29-1
CASSVGTASSYEQYF	TRBJ2-7	many	TRBV6-1
CATSNKTGARQETQYF	TRBJ2-5	many	TRBV15
CASVPKKGSYEQYF	TRBJ2-7	many	TRBV2
CSVSGEDGYTF	TRBJ1-2	many	TRBV29-1
CASSSDRGFNEQYF	TRBJ2-7	NA	TRBV3-1
CSARGGTPLGEQYF	TRBJ2-7	many	TRBV20-1
CASSQYAGTPNQPQHF	TRBJ1-5	few	TRBV4-2